The 25 T cell receptor beta chains listed next were all sequenced from one sample in a study of a mutant IDH1 vaccine in newly diagnosed glioma. Time point given: week 35, safety follow-up. The content of each vaccine dose was 300 ug of mutant IDH1 20-mer peptide, and topical imiquimod accompanied it. The antigens of these receptors remain unknown. TCRdb's copy holds only in-frame clones and misses some; the assay was immunoSEQ multiplex PCR. The table has tens of thousands of clones, 65% to 75% seen once; the top ten hold 4.7%. The input for sequencing was PBMCs, taken from a glioma patient whose treatment included an IDH1 peptide vaccine. These receptors were obtained from a man in his forties or fifties with glioma.

The genes are TRBV5-6 and TRBJ1-2, with D hard to call. The germline V gene encodes CDR1 SGHDT and CDR2 YYEEEE. This CDR3 is 14 amino acids long. V was trimmed by 0 bases and J by 1 base, leaving 7 bases between them. The CDR3 spells CASSLEDLNYGYTF. CDR3 DNA sequence: TGTGCCAGCAGCTTGGAGGACCTTAACTATGGCTACACCTTC.

This chain joins TRBV5-1 and TRBJ1-2; possible D gene TRBD1, 5 bases. Deletions cut 4 bases from V and 3 bases from J, with 10 bases between. The germline CDR1 and CDR2 sequences are SGHRS and YFSETQ. CDR3 length: 13 amino acids. The CDR3: CASSRDSYYGYTF. Here the CDR3 DNA reads TGCGCCAGCAGCCGCGACAGCTACTATGGCTACACCTTC.

This clone occurred once. The chain couples TRBV7-2 to TRBJ2-1; 7 bases align to TRBD2. The germline CDR1 and CDR2 sequences are SGHTA and FQGNSA. Germline trimming cut 1 base from V and 6 bases from J; bases unmatched to any gene: 3. The CDR3 spans 14 residues. The CDR3 bases are TGTGCCAGCAGCTTAGGACTAGCCCTCAATGAGCAGTTCTTC. Protein sequence: CASSLGLALNEQFF.

This clone appeared a few times. This chain joins TRBV7-8 and TRBJ2-1; a possible D gene is TRBD2 (7 bases). Trimming cost V 1 base and J 4 bases, with 11 bases left between them. CDR1 and CDR2 from the germline V gene are SGHVS and FQNEAQ. This CDR3 comprises 15 residues. In nucleotides, the CDR3 is TGTGCCAGCAGCTTAGGGGGAGGGGGGTACAATGAGCAGTTCTTC. As protein: CASSLGGGGYNEQFF.

J is TRBJ2-2 and V is TRBV4-1, with D maybe TRBD1 (5 bases). The CDR3 sequence is 17 residues long. Germline values: CDR1 MGHRA, CDR2 YSYEKL. V was cut by 3 bases and J by 1 base, with 15 bases left in between. CDR3 sequence reads: CASSHLLQDRNTGELFF. The DNA of the CDR3 is TGCGCCAGCAGCCATCTATTACAGGACCGGAACACCGGGGAGCTGTTTTTT.

V usage is TRBV14 and J usage is TRBJ2-1; 7 bases map to TRBD2. With 0 bases clipped from V and 9 bases from J, the junction kept 11 bases outside the gene matches. There are 16 residues in the CDR3. Looked up from germline, CDR1 is SGHDN and CDR2 is FVKESK. The CDR3 loop is CASSQERLALVAEQFF. In DNA form, the CDR3 reads TGTGCCAGCAGCCAAGAAAGACTAGCTTTGGTGGCTGAGCAGTTCTTC.

This clone has a single count. The V and J genes are TRBV6-5 and TRBJ2-7; D tentatively reads TRBD1 or TRBD2 (5 bases each). The CDR3 runs to 12 residues. Germline loops: CDR1 MNHEY, CDR2 SVGAGI. V lost 7 bases to trimming and J lost 4 bases, with 11 bases between them. The CDR3 coding sequence is TGTGCCAGCACCGGGACGGGGTACGAGCAGTACTTC. Translating gives CASTGTGYEQYF.

The V gene is TRBV29-1, the J gene TRBJ2-7; 9 bases are a match to TRBD1. V was pared by 6 bases and J by 1 base, with 4 bases of the junction left unmatched. The CDR3 totals 13 residues. Germline V gives CDR1 SQVTM, CDR2 ANQGSEA. CDR3 residues: CSVGQGISYEQYF. The CDR3 DNA is TGCAGCGTCGGACAGGGGATTTCCTACGAGCAGTACTTC.

This clone was counted once. The J gene is TRBJ1-4, the V gene TRBV15; D not resolved. Germline values: CDR1 LNHNV, CDR2 YYDKDF (reference sequence). Trimming shortened V by 1 base and J by 4 bases, and 16 bases separated the two germline ends. The CDR3 sequence is 17 residues long. In DNA, the CDR3 is TGTGCCACCAGCAGAGGATTGGCGGCAGGCCATAATGAAAAACTGTTTTTT. It yields the protein CATSRGLAAGHNEKLFF.

V usage is TRBV5-1 and J usage is TRBJ1-1; D gene uncertain. CDR1 and CDR2 from the germline V gene are SGHRS and YFSETQ. The CDR3 is 14 amino acids. Trimming removed 1 base from V and 1 base from J, with 8 bases in between. The CDR3 DNA follows: TGCGCCAGCAGCTTGCGGCAGCCGAACACTGAAGCTTTCTTT. It yields the protein CASSLRQPNTEAFF.

The gene calls are TRBV7-9 and TRBJ2-2; a weak D match, TRBD1 (6 bases). The V gene's germline CDR1 is SEHNR and CDR2 FQNEAQ (reference sequence). Trimming took 1 base from V and 4 from J, leaving 19 bases between them. This CDR3 comprises 18 residues. CDR3 region: CASSLDRMAGATTGELFF. The CDR3 DNA is TGTGCCAGCAGCTTAGACCGGATGGCAGGGGCTACCACCGGGGAGCTGTTTTTT.

The genes are TRBV4-1 and TRBJ1-1; possibly TRBD1 for D (5 bases). V dropped 0 bases and J dropped 5 bases, with 16 bases sitting between them. CDR3 length: 16 amino acids. CDR1 is MGHRA, CDR2 YSYEKL, per germline. The CDR3 sequence is CASSQEPPGDGTEAFF. The DNA for the CDR3 is TGCGCCAGCAGCCAAGAGCCCCCGGGGGACGGGACTGAAGCTTTCTTT.

This clone was seen at least ten times. This chain links TRBV7-6 with TRBJ2-2; no firm D call. This CDR3 has 11 amino acids. With 7 bases removed from V and 6 bases from J, the gap between germline ends came to 6 bases. CDR1 and CDR2 from the germline V gene are SGHVS and FNYEAQ. The CDR3 here is CASKQSGELFF. In DNA form, the CDR3 reads TGTGCCAGCAAGCAATCCGGGGAGCTGTTTTTT.

V is TRBV30 and J is TRBJ1-6, with D possibly being TRBD1 (5 bases). The V end was cut by 1 base, the J end by 7 bases, with 8 bases between. Germline V gene sequence: CDR1 GTSNPN, CDR2 SVGIG (reference sequence). There are 13 residues in the CDR3. The CDR3 is CAWSGGHNSPLHF. The DNA for the CDR3 is TGTGCCTGGAGTGGGGGCCACAATTCACCCCTCCACTTT. The full variable domain, completed using reference TRBV30 and TRBJ1-6, is SQTIHQWPATLVQPVGSPLSLECTVEGTSNPNLYWYRQAAGRGLQLLFYSVGIGQISSEVPQNLSASRPQDRQFILSSKKLLLSDSGFYLCAWSGGHNSPLHFGNGTRLTVT.

This chain links TRBV2 with TRBJ2-7; 9 nucleotides match TRBD2. This CDR3 comprises 13 residues. Trimming took 5 bases from V and 6 from J; bases not matched to a gene: 5. Germline CDR1 SNHLY, CDR2 FYNNEI. The CDR3 sequence is CASSFSGGGEQYF. Written as DNA, the CDR3 is TGTGCCAGCAGTTTTAGCGGGGGAGGCGAGCAGTACTTC.

The chain couples TRBV25-1 to TRBJ2-2; no firm D call. Germline CDR1 MGHDK, CDR2 SYGVNS. Trimming shortened V by 1 base and J by 1 base, and 4 bases separated the two germline ends. CDR3 length: 14 residues. CDR3 in amino acids: CASSEFGNTGELFF. The CDR3 nucleotides read TGTGCCAGCAGTGAATTTGGGAACACCGGGGAGCTGTTTTTT.

This clone was seen a few times. This chain joins TRBV5-7 and TRBJ1-1; D is ambiguous. TRBV5-7 is labeled an ORF, and its function is uncertain. This CDR3 region has 12 residues. Trimming stripped 5 bases from V and 3 bases from J, with 8 bases between. The CDR3 bases are TGTGCCAGCAGGCAGTGGTACACTGAAGCTTTCTTT. Protein sequence: CASRQWYTEAFF.

This sequence joins TRBV5-1 and TRBJ2-3; D gene ambiguous. Germline CDR1 SGHRS, CDR2 YFSETQ. CDR3 length equals 13 residues. Trimming shortened V by 1 base and J by 0 bases, and 3 bases separated the two germline ends. The CDR3 bases are TGCGCCAGCAGCTTGTATAGCACAGATACGCAGTATTTT. It translates to CASSLYSTDTQYF. Using reference TRBV5-1 and TRBJ2-3 for the parts outside the CDR3, the full variable domain is KAGVTQTPRYLIKTRGQQVTLSCSPISGHRSVSWYQQTPGQGLQFLFEYFSETQRNKGNFPGRFSGRQFSNSRSEMNVSTLELGDSALYLCASSLYSTDTQYFGPGTRLTVL.

V and J are TRBV14 and TRBJ2-7; 7 nucleotides line up with TRBD1. Germline CDR1 is SGHDN and CDR2 is FVKESK. V shed 9 bases, J shed 4 bases, and the junction held 6 bases outside the gene matches. This CDR3 region has 12 residues. The CDR3: CASSDRQYEQYF. DNA for the CDR3: TGTGCCAGTTCGGACAGGCAGTACGAGCAGTACTTC.

The chain joins TRBV5-1 to TRBJ2-5; TRBD2 aligns across 7 bases. The length of the CDR3 is 15 residues. Germline values: CDR1 SGHRS, CDR2 YFSETQ. The V and J ends lost 3 bases and 1 base, in that order; junction bases with no gene match: 6. CDR3 residues: CASSSGAGTQETQYF. In DNA form, the CDR3 reads TGCGCCAGCAGCTCCGGAGCGGGGACCCAAGAGACCCAGTACTTC.

The chain couples TRBV5-6 to TRBJ2-6; 8 nucleotides match TRBD2. J gave up 1 base and V 4 bases, and 13 bases lay outside the gene matches. CDR1 SGHDT and CDR2 YYEEEE come from the germline V gene. The CDR3 runs to 19 residues. The CDR3 loop is CASSPTGTRDESGANVLTF. The CDR3 coding sequence is TGTGCCAGCAGCCCAACCGGGACTAGGGACGAGTCTGGGGCCAACGTCCTGACTTTC.

For the CDR3, the DNA is TGTGCCAGGACCGGGACTAGCGGTGGAAAATACGAGCAGTACTTC. Protein: CARTGTSGGKYEQYF. The V gene is TRBV19, the J gene TRBJ2-7; 11 bases fit TRBD2. Germline trimming cut 9 bases from V and 4 bases from J; bases unmatched to any gene: 11. The CDR3 extends over 15 amino acids. From germline, CDR1 is LNHDA and CDR2 SQIVND (reference sequence).

The J gene is TRBJ2-5, the V gene TRBV30; D might be TRBD1 or TRBD2, each matching 5 bases. The germline CDR1 and CDR2 sequences are GTSNPN and SVGIG (reference sequence). The CDR3 is 13 residues long. V lost 2 bases to trimming and J lost 1 base, with 8 bases between them. Here the CDR3 reads CAWSRDRQETQYF. CDR3 sequence (DNA): TGTGCCTGGAGTCGGGACCGCCAAGAGACCCAGTACTTC.

The chain carries TRBV18 and TRBJ2-7, with 12 bases identical to TRBD2. Germline V gives CDR1 KGHSH, CDR2 LQKENI. Trimming took 6 bases from V and 6 from J; bases not matched to a gene: 12. This CDR3 spans 16 amino acids. Here the CDR3 DNA reads TGTGCCAGCTCCCGCCGCGCACTAGCGGGGGGAACCGAGCAGTACTTC. Its protein is CASSRRALAGGTEQYF.

The chain links TRBV14 to TRBJ2-7; D is unresolved. V was pared by 4 bases and J by 0 bases, with 7 bases between. The CDR3 is made up of 13 amino acids. CDR1 is SGHDN, CDR2 FVKESK, per germline. The CDR3 DNA reads as TGTGCCAGCAGCCGTTCGACCTCCTACGAGCAGTACTTC. Protein: CASSRSTSYEQYF.